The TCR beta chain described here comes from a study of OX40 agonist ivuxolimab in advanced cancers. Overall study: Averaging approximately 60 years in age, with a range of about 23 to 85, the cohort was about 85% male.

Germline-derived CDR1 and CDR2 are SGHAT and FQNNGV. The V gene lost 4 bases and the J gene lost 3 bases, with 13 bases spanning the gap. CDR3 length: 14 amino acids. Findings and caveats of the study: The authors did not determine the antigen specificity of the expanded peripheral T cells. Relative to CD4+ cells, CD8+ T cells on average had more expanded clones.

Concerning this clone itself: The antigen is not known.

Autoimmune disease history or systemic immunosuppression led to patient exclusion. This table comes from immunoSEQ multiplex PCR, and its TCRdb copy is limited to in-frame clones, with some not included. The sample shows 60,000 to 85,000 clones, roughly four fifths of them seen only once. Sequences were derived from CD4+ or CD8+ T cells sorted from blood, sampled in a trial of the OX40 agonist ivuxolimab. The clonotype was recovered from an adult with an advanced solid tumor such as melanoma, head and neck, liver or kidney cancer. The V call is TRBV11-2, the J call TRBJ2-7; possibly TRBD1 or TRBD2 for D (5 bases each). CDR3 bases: TGTGCCAGCAGCTCGACGGGACGAATCTACGAGCAGTACTTC. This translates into CASSSTGRIYEQYF.